Below, 26 T cell receptor beta chains from the same sample are listed, as sequenced in a study of shared clonotypes between healthy human individuals. TCRdb's copy holds only in-frame clones and misses some; the assay was immunoSEQ multiplex PCR. Here the sample spans nearly 1,000,000 clones, around 80% being singletons. The specimen was memory CD4+ T cells sorted from blood. The subset denotes: CD45RA-negative fraction. These receptors came from a man younger than 35 in good health.

This clone was seen once. The rearrangement uses TRBV10-3 and TRBJ2-7, with a weak D call TRBD2 (6 bases). The CDR3 consists of 13 residues. Germline CDR1 and CDR2: ENHRY and SYGVKD. Trimming removed 11 bases from V and 2 bases from J, with 16 bases in between. Written as DNA, the CDR3 is TGTGCCGTCCGGGGGTCCAACCCCTACGAGCAGTACTTC. This encodes CAVRGSNPYEQYF.

V gene TRBV6-5 combines with J gene TRBJ1-5, with D perhaps matching TRBD1 (6 bases). Germline CDR1 reads MNHEY; CDR2 reads SVGAGI. This CDR3 is built from 15 residues. V was cut by 6 bases and J by 0 bases, with 12 bases left in between. The CDR3 region has the DNA TGTGCCAGCAGGACAGGCCGTTATAGCAATCAGCCCCAGCATTTT. Its protein product is CASRTGRYSNQPQHF.

V is TRBV28 and J is TRBJ1-5; D is uncertain. This CDR3 is 15 amino acids long. From germline, CDR1 is MDHEN and CDR2 SYDVKM. V lost 7 bases and J 7 bases, leaving 20 bases between the germline ends. Written as DNA, the CDR3 is TGTGCCAGCAATACGGTGGGGTTCATAAGGCAGCCCCAGCATTTT. Its protein is CASNTVGFIRQPQHF. The whole variable domain, filled in from reference TRBV28 and TRBJ1-5, reads DVKVTQSSRYLVKRTGEKVFLECVQDMDHENMFWYRQDPGLGLRLIYFSYDVKMKEKGDIPEGYSVSREKKERFSLILESASTNQTSMYLCASNTVGFIRQPQHFGDGTRLSIL.

V and J are TRBV6-1 and TRBJ1-5; 11 bases fit TRBD1. The trim removed 4 bases at V and 1 base at J, leaving 6 bases unmatched. This CDR3 spans 17 amino acids. Germline V gives CDR1 MNHNS, CDR2 SASEGT. The CDR3 is CASSAGQGVGSNQPQHF. CDR3 bases: TGTGCCAGCAGTGCGGGACAGGGGGTAGGGAGCAATCAGCCCCAGCATTTT.

In regard to this clone: At the DNA level, this CDR3 is encoded by other sequences in the same sample as well. The gene calls are TRBV30 and TRBJ1-4; D ambiguous. The germline V and J ends were trimmed by 3 bases and 5 bases, with 4 bases remaining between them. This CDR3 has 11 residues. Germline CDR1 reads GTSNPN; CDR2 reads SVGIG (reference sequence). Here the CDR3 reads CAWSKNEKLFF. CDR3 bases: TGTGCCTGGAGCAAAAATGAAAAACTGTTTTTT.

The rearrangement uses TRBV28 and TRBJ1-2; possible D gene TRBD1, 6 bases. The CDR3 runs to 14 residues. Trimming shortened V by 6 bases and J by 7 bases, and 18 bases separated the two germline ends. Per the germline V gene, CDR1 is MDHEN and CDR2 is SYDVKM. The CDR3 DNA follows: TGTGCCAGCAGCACTGGGGGGGCACGTAGTGGCTACACCTTC. Amino acids: CASSTGGARSGYTF.

The gene calls are TRBV11-1 and TRBJ2-7, with D possibly matching TRBD1 (5 bases). The CDR3 has 14 residues. CDR1 is SGHAT and CDR2 is FQDESV in the germline V gene (reference sequence). Trimming cost V 2 bases and J 0 bases, with 8 bases left between them. CDR3 sequence: CASSLSDNSYEQYF. The CDR3 DNA follows: TGTGCCAGCAGCTTATCGGACAACTCCTACGAGCAGTACTTC.

The chain is built from TRBV30 and TRBJ2-3; 10 bases are a match to TRBD1. This CDR3 is built from 15 residues. The germline CDR1 and CDR2 sequences are GTSNPN and SVGIG (reference sequence). V was pared by 2 bases and J by 2 bases, with 4 bases of the junction left unmatched. The DNA for the CDR3 is TGTGCCTGGAGTCCGGGACAGGGGTTCACAGATACGCAGTATTTT. Amino acid sequence: CAWSPGQGFTDTQYF.

V gene TRBV18 combines with J gene TRBJ1-2; D gene unclear. The germline CDR1 and CDR2 sequences are KGHSH and LQKENI. V shed 5 bases and J shed 2 bases, with 6 bases lying between them. This CDR3 is built from 12 residues. CDR3 coding DNA: TGTGCCAGCTCAGTAGAGAACTATGGCTACACCTTC. Amino acids: CASSVENYGYTF.

The rearrangement joins TRBV2 to TRBJ1-1, with TRBD1 as a possible D gene (6 bases). V was clipped by 2 bases and J by 4 bases, with 17 bases between them. The CDR3 is 16 residues long. The germline CDR1 and CDR2 sequences are SNHLY and FYNNEI. CDR3 residues: CASSEIQDRRGTEAFF. The CDR3 DNA reads as TGTGCCAGCAGTGAAATTCAGGACAGACGGGGCACTGAAGCTTTCTTT.

This clone has more than one count but fewer than ten. The J gene is TRBJ1-1, the V gene TRBV19; TRBD1 aligns across 7 bases. Per germline, CDR1 LNHDA and CDR2 SQIVND (reference sequence). CDR3 length equals 14 residues. V trimming: 3 bases; J trimming: 3 bases; junction bases outside the gene matches: 4. The CDR3 reads CASSITRGDTEAFF. DNA of the CDR3: TGTGCCAGTAGTATTACCAGGGGGGACACTGAAGCTTTCTTT.

The chain recombines TRBV10-1 with TRBJ2-5; D may be TRBD1 or TRBD2 (6 bases each). CDR1 and CDR2 (germline): WNHNN, SYGVQD (reference sequence). The V end lost 6 bases, the J end lost 5 bases, and 13 bases lay between the germline ends. The CDR3 is 13 residues long. CDR3 DNA sequence: TGCGCCAGCAGCCAAGGGGGGACTGAGACCCAGTACTTC. As protein: CASSQGGTETQYF.

The chain uses TRBV6-1 and TRBJ1-3; no reliable D call. The V and J ends lost 3 bases and 4 bases respectively, with 7 bases between them. The CDR3 consists of 13 residues. CDR1 is MNHNS and CDR2 is SASEGT in the germline V gene. The CDR3 loop is CASSDGAGNTIYF. The CDR3 region has the DNA TGTGCCAGCAGTGACGGTGCCGGAAACACCATATATTTT.

The genes are TRBV23-1 and TRBJ1-2; D gene ambiguous. TRBV23-1 is marked as an open reading frame, function uncertain. The CDR3 contains 17 residues. V lost 2 bases and J lost 4, with 20 bases in between. The DNA of the CDR3 is TGCGCCAGCAGTCAAATAAGCGCCAGTCAACATTTCTATGGCTACACCTTC. Translated: CASSQISASQHFYGYTF.

The chain links TRBV15 to TRBJ2-5; 7 nucleotides align to TRBD1. The CDR3 contains 16 residues. Unmatched junction bases numbered 10, after V lost 5 bases and J lost 1 base. Germline assignment: CDR1 LNHNV and CDR2 YYDKDF (reference sequence). For the CDR3, the DNA is TGTGCCACCAGCGTCGGACAGGCGGGCTTCCAAGAGACCCAGTACTTC. Its protein product is CATSVGQAGFQETQYF.

This clone came up once. The rearrangement joins TRBV7-9 to TRBJ2-7; possibly TRBD1 or TRBD2 for D (5 bases each). Germline V lookup: CDR1 SEHNR, CDR2 FQNEAQ (reference sequence). Deletions cut 7 bases from V and 12 bases from J, with 22 bases between. The CDR3 runs to 13 residues. In DNA, the CDR3 is TGTGCCAGCACCCTCGCCGGGGCTGTCGCGTCGTACTTC. Translating it yields CASTLAGAVASYF. The whole variable domain, filled in from reference TRBV7-9 and TRBJ2-7, reads DTGVSQNPRHKITKRGQNVTFRCDPISEHNRLYWYRQTLGQGPEFLTYFQNEAQLEKSRLLSDRFSAERPKGSFSTLEIQRTEQGDSAMYLCASTLAGAVASYFGPGTRLTVT.

The gene calls are TRBV7-2 and TRBJ2-7, with D perhaps matching TRBD1 (6 bases). CDR3 size: 19 residues. Germline V gene lookup returns CDR1 SGHTA and CDR2 FQGNSA. V lost 3 bases, J lost 0 bases, and 24 bases lay in between. The DNA of the CDR3 is TGTGCCAGCAGCTTGGGTGCCCCTCGACAGGAAAACCACTCCTACGAGCAGTACTTC. Translation gives CASSLGAPRQENHSYEQYF.

The chain is built from TRBV7-2 and TRBJ2-7; D is perhaps TRBD1 (6 bases). V dropped 1 base and J dropped 3 bases, with 10 bases sitting between them. Per germline, CDR1 SGHTA and CDR2 FQGNSA. The CDR3 is 14 amino acids. The CDR3 here is CASSLGQGLYEQYF. The DNA for the CDR3 is TGTGCCAGCAGCTTAGGCCAGGGGCTCTACGAGCAGTACTTC.

V usage is TRBV27 and J usage is TRBJ1-6; 7 nucleotides match TRBD1. This CDR3 contains 14 residues. Germline trimming cut 5 bases from V and 3 bases from J; bases unmatched to any gene: 1. From germline, CDR1 is MNHEY and CDR2 SMNVEV (reference sequence). The CDR3 DNA reads TGTGCCAGCAGTCAGGGGGGCTATAATTCACCCCTCCACTTT. It specifies CASSQGGYNSPLHF.

The DNA of the CDR3 is TGTGCCATCAGTCGACTAGCGGGGTCCACCTACGAGCAGTACTTC. Residues: CAISRLAGSTYEQYF. The V gene is TRBV10-3, the J gene TRBJ2-7; 11 bases align to TRBD2. Trimming cost V 5 bases and J 2 bases; bases outside gene matches: 5. This CDR3 region has 15 residues. CDR1 is ENHRY and CDR2 is SYGVKD in the germline V gene.

This clone turned up a few times. This chain links TRBV19 with TRBJ1-6; 12 nucleotides match TRBD1. J gave up 3 bases and V 1 base, and 22 bases lay outside the gene matches. Germline V gives CDR1 LNHDA, CDR2 SQIVND (reference sequence). This CDR3 region has 24 residues. The DNA of the CDR3 is TGTGCCAGTAGTATAGTTGGGACAGGGGGCCCCCTACTCGGGCATTCGGACTATAATTCACCCCTCCACTTT. Translated: CASSIVGTGGPLLGHSDYNSPLHF.

This CDR3 reads CASKVAGIDTQYF. As DNA, the CDR3 is TGTGCCAGCAAAGTAGCGGGGATAGATACGCAGTATTTT. This chain uses TRBV28 with TRBJ2-3; 8 nucleotides match TRBD2. The CDR3 extends over 13 amino acids. Germline assignment: CDR1 MDHEN and CDR2 SYDVKM. Losses at the gene ends were 7 bases for V and 5 bases for J; bases not matched to a gene: 5.

A note on this clone: Additional DNA sequences in this sample encode the identical CDR3. V and J are TRBV11-2 and TRBJ2-7, with D unresolved. Germline CDR1 and CDR2: SGHAT and FQNNGV. With 0 bases removed from V and 4 bases from J, the gap between germline ends came to 7 bases. The CDR3 has 13 amino acids. CDR3 in amino acids: CASSLDRQYEQYF. In nucleotides, the CDR3 is TGTGCCAGCAGCTTAGATAGGCAGTACGAGCAGTACTTC.

Remarks on this clone: Possible read error: a much larger clone is one base away. Other DNA sequences from this sample encode an identical CDR3 as well. The gene calls are TRBV30 and TRBJ1-1, with D unclear. Between the trimmed V and J ends, which lost 2 bases and 0 bases, there was a span of 4 bases. The CDR3 length is 12 residues. Germline V gene data show CDR1 as GTSNPN and CDR2 as SVGIG (reference sequence). CDR3 residues: CAWSWLNTEAFF. The DNA of the CDR3 is TGTGCCTGGAGTTGGCTGAACACTGAAGCTTTCTTT.

This clone occurred a few times. This CDR3 is CASSYPDRGLGAEAFF. Here the CDR3 DNA reads TGTGCCAGCAGCTATCCGGACAGGGGGCTCGGAGCTGAAGCTTTCTTT. The chain carries TRBV5-6 and TRBJ1-1; 11 bases are shared with TRBD1. Germline V gene sequence: CDR1 SGHDT, CDR2 YYEEEE. This CDR3 has 16 residues. The V and J ends lost 3 bases and 6 bases, in that order; junction bases with no gene match: 10.

This chain joins TRBV2 and TRBJ2-7; D ambiguous. CDR3 size: 15 residues. From germline, CDR1 is SNHLY and CDR2 FYNNEI. V was shortened by 6 bases and J by 2 bases, with 17 bases between the two germline ends. The CDR3 DNA is TGTGCCAGCAGCAAAGACCGGGTCCTGACCTACGAGCAGTACTTC. This translates into CASSKDRVLTYEQYF.